Below, 32 T cell receptor beta chains from the same sample are listed, as sequenced in a study of shared clonotypes between healthy human individuals. Naive-designated CD8 cells lacked CD45RO, were positively enriched for CCR7, and omitted terminally differentiated effector memory CD45RA+ cells. Only in-frame clones appear in the TCRdb table, and some are missing; sequencing was by immunoSEQ multiplex PCR. The table has around 1.9 million clones, just over 90% seen once. The sequenced sample was naive CD8+ T cells from PBMCs. These receptors came from a man aged 18 to 29 in good health. Some clones in this sample may be carry-over from other donors' samples.

The V and J genes are TRBV7-9 and TRBJ2-5, with D maybe TRBD2 (5 bases). CDR1 is SEHNR, CDR2 FQNEAQ, per germline (reference sequence). The CDR3 is 14 residues long. The ends were cut back, 2 bases at V and 1 base at J, with 8 bases in the middle. In nucleotides, the CDR3 is TGTGCCAGCAGCTTAATACGGGGCCAAGAGACCCAGTACTTC. This codes for CASSLIRGQETQYF.

This clone was counted between two and nine times. Distinct nucleotide sequences in the sample also encode this CDR3. This chain joins TRBV4-1 and TRBJ2-7, with D possibly matching TRBD2 (6 bases). V gave up 2 bases and J gave up 5 bases, with 13 bases separating them. This CDR3 comprises 14 residues. Looked up from germline, CDR1 is MGHRA and CDR2 is YSYEKL. For the CDR3, the DNA is TGCGCCAGCAGCCAAATACAACTAGCCCACGAGCAGTACTTC. Amino acid sequence: CASSQIQLAHEQYF.

In this sample, this clone turned up once. The V call is TRBV4-2, the J call TRBJ1-1, with 8 nucleotides matching TRBD1. Germline CDR1 reads LGHNA; CDR2 reads YNFKEQ. The CDR3 extends over 15 amino acids. Germline trimming cut 4 bases from V and 2 bases from J; bases unmatched to any gene: 6. The CDR3 DNA follows: TGTGCCAGCAGCCTAGGACAGGGCATAAACACTGAAGCTTTCTTT. This gives the protein CASSLGQGINTEAFF.

The CDR3 is CASNYLGDRVRMGNQPQHF. The DNA for the CDR3 is TGTGCCAGCAATTACTTGGGGGACAGGGTGAGAATGGGCAATCAGCCCCAGCATTTT. The gene calls are TRBV28 and TRBJ1-5; the match to TRBD1 covers 9 bases. CDR1 is MDHEN and CDR2 is SYDVKM in the germline V gene. CDR3 size: 19 residues. The trim removed 7 bases at V and 2 bases at J, leaving 18 bases unmatched.

This clone has a handful of counts. The sample holds other DNA sequences that translate to the same CDR3. This chain uses TRBV7-8 with TRBJ1-2, with D perhaps TRBD1 (6 bases). The length of the CDR3 is 13 residues. Trimming pared 1 base from V and 4 bases from J, leaving 7 bases between. Germline assignment: CDR1 SGHVS and CDR2 FQNEAQ. The CDR3 sequence: CASSLGTVYGYTF. CDR3 bases: TGTGCCAGCAGCTTAGGGACAGTCTATGGCTACACCTTC.

J is TRBJ1-2 and V is TRBV9; 9 nucleotides match TRBD1. The CDR3 is made up of 14 amino acids. Germline CDR1 and CDR2: SGDLS and YYNGEE. V lost 4 bases and J lost 5; bases outside the gene matches: 6. The DNA of the CDR3 is TGTGCCAGCAGCTTAGCGACAGGGGGGTATGGCTACACCTTC. Its translation: CASSLATGGYGYTF. Full variable domain (outside the CDR3, taken from reference TRBV9 and TRBJ1-2): DSGVTQTPKHLITATGQRVTLRCSPRSGDLSVYWYQQSLDQGLQFLIQYYNGEERAKGNILERFSAQQFPDLHSELNLSSLELGDSALYFCASSLATGGYGYTFGSGTRLTVV.

The V call is TRBV9, the J call TRBJ2-7, with TRBD1 identical over 11 bases. CDR1 and CDR2 (germline): SGDLS, YYNGEE. J lost 4 bases, V lost 6 bases, and 6 bases had no gene match. CDR3 length: 14 residues. This CDR3 reads CASTRGDRGYEQYF. The CDR3 nucleotides read TGTGCCAGCACCAGGGGGGACAGGGGGTACGAGCAGTACTTC. The full variable domain, its missing parts supplied by reference TRBV9 and TRBJ2-7, is DSGVTQTPKHLITATGQRVTLRCSPRSGDLSVYWYQQSLDQGLQFLIQYYNGEERAKGNILERFSAQQFPDLHSELNLSSLELGDSALYFCASTRGDRGYEQYFGPGTRLTVT.

The chain uses TRBV19 and TRBJ2-2, with 8 bases lining up with TRBD2. The V segment lost 4 bases and the J segment 3 bases; nucleotides outside the gene matches: 22. The CDR3 runs 21 residues. Germline assignment: CDR1 LNHDA and CDR2 SQIVND (reference sequence). The CDR3 DNA reads as TGTGCCAGTAGTAGGGTCCGACTAGCGAGACAAGTTATCGCTCACACCGGGGAGCTGTTTTTT. It translates to CASSRVRLARQVIAHTGELFF.

The chain employs TRBV27 and TRBJ2-5; D might be TRBD1 (6 bases). Trimming removed 5 bases from V and 5 bases from J, with 18 bases in between. The CDR3 loop spans 15 amino acids. CDR1 and CDR2 (germline): MNHEY, SMNVEV (reference sequence). Here the CDR3 reads CASSNRASEGETQYF. The CDR3 DNA is TGTGCCAGCAGTAACAGGGCCAGCGAGGGGGAGACCCAGTACTTC.

This sequence joins TRBV7-9 and TRBJ2-5; 8 bases align to TRBD1. CDR3 length equals 16 residues. Per germline, CDR1 SEHNR and CDR2 FQNEAQ (reference sequence). V dropped 1 base and J dropped 2; count of bases not matched to a gene: 6. CDR3 DNA sequence: TGTGCCAGCAGCTTAGTTGACAGGGGTCCTCAAGAGACCCAGTACTTC. It translates to CASSLVDRGPQETQYF.

V gene TRBV18 combines with J gene TRBJ2-6; D gene uncertain. Germline V gene data show CDR1 as KGHSH and CDR2 as LQKENI. The CDR3 is made up of 18 amino acids. V lost 2 bases, J lost 0 bases, and 14 bases lay in between. CDR3 sequence (DNA): TGTGCCAGCTCACCAAATGTTTGGCAGAGCTCTGGGGCCAACGTCCTGACTTTC. It translates to CASSPNVWQSSGANVLTF.

The rearrangement joins TRBV28 to TRBJ1-2, with TRBD1 as a possible D gene (6 bases). Germline-derived CDR1 and CDR2 are MDHEN and SYDVKM. The length of the CDR3 is 14 residues. With 5 bases removed from V and 7 bases from J, the gap between germline ends came to 17 bases. DNA of the CDR3: TGTGCCAGCAGTCCCCACAGGGCCCGGGTTGGCTACACCTTC. This gives the protein CASSPHRARVGYTF.

The chain employs TRBV29-1 and TRBJ1-4; 7 nucleotides match TRBD1. The length of the CDR3 is 17 residues. With V trimmed by 0 bases and J by 6 bases, 13 bases remained unmatched. From germline, CDR1 is SQVTM and CDR2 ANQGSEA. The CDR3 sequence is CSVEDQGSGTEDEKLFF. DNA for the CDR3: TGCAGCGTTGAAGACCAAGGGTCCGGGACAGAAGATGAAAAACTGTTTTTT.

V gene TRBV10-3 combines with J gene TRBJ2-7; TRBD1 agrees at 9 bases. With 2 bases clipped from V and 6 bases from J, the junction kept 2 bases outside the gene matches. Per germline, CDR1 ENHRY and CDR2 SYGVKD. This CDR3 region has 13 residues. The CDR3 sequence: CAISEGTGSEQYF. CDR3 coding DNA: TGTGCCATCAGTGAGGGGACAGGGAGCGAGCAGTACTTC.

V and J are TRBV7-9 and TRBJ1-2, with no clear D. The CDR3 is 13 amino acids. CDR1 SEHNR and CDR2 FQNEAQ come from the germline V gene (reference sequence). V shed 1 base and J shed 6 bases, with 9 bases lying between them. The CDR3 loop reads CASSLEISNGYTF. The CDR3 DNA follows: TGTGCCAGCAGCTTAGAGATCTCCAATGGCTACACCTTC.

The CDR3 DNA sequence: TGCGCCAGCAGCTTTCGACAGGGAGAAATCTCCTACGAGCAGTACTTC. This codes for CASSFRQGEISYEQYF. The chain is built from TRBV5-1 and TRBJ2-7; 7 nucleotides match TRBD1. Germline CDR1 is SGHRS and CDR2 is YFSETQ. The CDR3 sequence is 16 residues long. Trimming cost V 2 bases and J 0 bases; bases outside gene matches: 8. The full variable domain, in which reference TRBV5-1 and TRBJ2-7 provide the parts outside the CDR3, is KAGVTQTPRYLIKTRGQQVTLSCSPISGHRSVSWYQQTPGQGLQFLFEYFSETQRNKGNFPGRFSGRQFSNSRSEMNVSTLELGDSALYLCASSFRQGEISYEQYFGPGTRLTVT.

The rearrangement links TRBV6-1 to TRBJ2-1; weak D call: TRBD2 (5 bases). Germline V CDR1 and CDR2: MNHNS, SASEGT. Trimming left V 3 bases short and J 4 bases short, with 13 bases between. The CDR3 contains 15 residues. The CDR3 sequence: CASSDVRASYNEQFF. The DNA for the CDR3 is TGTGCCAGCAGTGATGTGAGGGCTTCGTACAATGAGCAGTTCTTC.

The CDR3 nucleotides are TGTGCCAGCAGTTCTTACCCCCGGACACTTGCCTACGAGCAGTACTTC. Residues: CASSSYPRTLAYEQYF. The rearrangement links TRBV27 to TRBJ2-7, with D possibly TRBD1 on 5 matching bases. Per germline, CDR1 MNHEY and CDR2 SMNVEV (reference sequence). The CDR3 covers 16 residues. The V gene lost 4 bases and the J gene lost 2 bases, with 18 bases spanning the gap.

The chain employs TRBV4-1 and TRBJ2-3; 7 nucleotides match TRBD2. This CDR3 spans 16 amino acids. Trimming at V came to 0 bases and at J to 2 bases, leaving 5 bases not matched to a gene. CDR1 is MGHRA, CDR2 YSYEKL, per germline. The CDR3 DNA is TGCGCCAGCAGCCAAGAGTGGCGGGAGACCACAGATACGCAGTATTTT. It yields the protein CASSQEWRETTDTQYF.

The chain joins TRBV14 to TRBJ2-1, with D unclear. Germline V gene data show CDR1 as SGHDN and CDR2 as FVKESK. The V gene lost 4 bases and the J gene lost 8 bases, with 15 bases spanning the gap. There are 14 residues in the CDR3. The CDR3 coding sequence is TGTGCCAGCAGCCGAAGCCTAGTCTGGGATGAGCAGTTCTTC. As protein: CASSRSLVWDEQFF.

To note about this clone: The identical CDR3 is also encoded by other nucleotide sequences in the sample. The chain links TRBV11-2 to TRBJ2-7, with D uncertain. CDR1 is SGHAT, CDR2 FQNNGV, per germline. This CDR3 is built from 13 residues. Trimming shortened V by 1 base and J by 3 bases, and 7 bases separated the two germline ends. CDR3 protein: CASSLGFIYEQYF. The CDR3 nucleotides are TGTGCCAGCAGCTTAGGATTCATCTACGAGCAGTACTTC.

CDR3 in DNA: TGCGCCAGCAGCTTGGAGGCTTTTAGCTCCTACGAGCAGTACTTC. Its protein is CASSLEAFSSYEQYF. The chain joins TRBV5-1 to TRBJ2-7; D gene uncertain. V was trimmed by 0 bases and J by 0 bases, leaving 10 bases between them. This CDR3 has 15 residues. Looked up from germline, CDR1 is SGHRS and CDR2 is YFSETQ.

This rearrangement joins TRBV28 to TRBJ2-2; D is unclear. The germline V gene has CDR1 MDHEN and CDR2 SYDVKM. This CDR3 contains 16 residues. Trimming removed 3 bases from V and 0 bases from J, with 11 bases in between. The CDR3, as DNA: TGTGCCAGCAGTTTCCCCCCCCTTACGAACACCGGGGAGCTGTTTTTT. This encodes CASSFPPLTNTGELFF.

The rearrangement links TRBV4-1 to TRBJ2-3; TRBD1 or TRBD2 may be the D gene (5 bases each). V was trimmed by 0 bases and J by 1 base, leaving 11 bases between them. This CDR3 has 16 residues. Germline CDR1 and CDR2: MGHRA and YSYEKL. CDR3 region: CASSQDRGAGTDTQYF. CDR3 DNA: TGCGCCAGCAGCCAAGACCGAGGGGCCGGCACAGATACGCAGTATTTT.

The rearrangement links TRBV7-9 to TRBJ2-3; 14 bases are shared with TRBD2. This CDR3 comprises 16 residues. Germline loops: CDR1 SEHNR, CDR2 FQNEAQ (reference sequence). V was pared by 5 bases and J by 6 bases, with 7 bases of the junction left unmatched. CDR3 region: CASSTGLAGGRDTQYF. The CDR3 DNA sequence: TGTGCCAGCAGCACCGGACTAGCGGGAGGAAGGGATACGCAGTATTTT.

J is TRBJ2-3 and V is TRBV6-5; 7 nucleotides align to TRBD2. The CDR3 extends over 16 amino acids. Germline V lookup: CDR1 MNHEY, CDR2 SVGAGI. Trimming took 3 bases from V and 5 from J; bases not matched to a gene: 11. In DNA form, the CDR3 reads TGTGCCAGCAGTTATTACGTGGCGGGAGCGGGAGATACGCAGTATTTT. It codes for CASSYYVAGAGDTQYF.

The CDR3 sequence is CASSWSVGGAPYEQYF. Written as DNA, the CDR3 is TGTGCCAGCAGCTGGTCAGTCGGTGGGGCGCCCTACGAGCAGTACTTC. The rearrangement joins TRBV5-4 to TRBJ2-7; a weak D match, TRBD1 (5 bases). Germline V gives CDR1 SGHNT, CDR2 YYREEE (reference sequence). The V gene lost 3 bases and the J gene lost 2 bases, with 18 bases spanning the gap. This CDR3 has 16 residues. Full variable domain (missing parts from reference TRBV5-4 and TRBJ2-7): ETGVTQSPTHLIKTRGQQVTLRCSSQSGHNTVSWYQQALGQGPQFIFQYYREEENGRGNFPPRFSGLQFPNYSSELNVNALELDDSALYLCASSWSVGGAPYEQYFGPGTRLTVT.

The chain uses TRBV19 and TRBJ2-7; tentative D call: TRBD1 (5 bases). Germline V gene data show CDR1 as LNHDA and CDR2 as SQIVND (reference sequence). This CDR3 is 12 amino acids long. Trimming shortened V by 5 bases and J by 12 bases, and 17 bases separated the two germline ends. CDR3 protein: CASSLKSRGRYF. The CDR3, as DNA: TGTGCCAGTAGTCTGAAATCAAGGGGCCGGTACTTC.

This chain links TRBV19 with TRBJ2-7; 8 bases are shared with TRBD2. Germline-derived CDR1 and CDR2 are LNHDA and SQIVND (reference sequence). The CDR3 consists of 14 residues. Trimming took 6 bases from V and 2 from J; bases not matched to a gene: 6. CDR3 protein: CASRSAGGPYEQYF. As DNA, the CDR3 is TGTGCCAGTAGATCCGCGGGAGGTCCCTACGAGCAGTACTTC.

In this sample, this clone turned up a few times. The chain recombines TRBV7-9 with TRBJ1-2, with 11 bases lining up with TRBD1. Trimming at V came to 7 bases and at J to 12 bases, leaving 4 bases not matched to a gene. The germline V gene encodes CDR1 SEHNR and CDR2 FQNEAQ (reference sequence). CDR3 length equals 11 residues. In DNA form, the CDR3 reads TGTGCCAGCACCGGACAGGGGGCGGACACCTTC. This translates into CASTGQGADTF. The full variable domain, completed using reference TRBV7-9 and TRBJ1-2, is DTGVSQNPRHKITKRGQNVTFRCDPISEHNRLYWYRQTLGQGPEFLTYFQNEAQLEKSRLLSDRFSAERPKGSFSTLEIQRTEQGDSAMYLCASTGQGADTFGSGTRLTVV.

The V and J genes are TRBV19 and TRBJ2-7; the D gene is possibly TRBD1 (6 bases). CDR3 length: 14 residues. Trimming removed 3 bases from V and 7 bases from J, with 16 bases in between. Germline-derived CDR1 and CDR2 are LNHDA and SQIVND (reference sequence). This chain's CDR3 is CASSMRGMEEEQYF. The CDR3, as DNA: TGTGCCAGTAGTATGAGGGGGATGGAAGAAGAGCAGTACTTC.

The chain links TRBV5-1 to TRBJ2-1; 7 bases line up with TRBD2. The CDR3 extends over 15 amino acids. V was clipped by 1 base and J by 4 bases; unmatched bases: 5. The germline gives CDR1 SGHRS, CDR2 YFSETQ. The CDR3 DNA reads TGCGCCAGCAGCTTGCAGCGGGGCAAGTACAATGAGCAGTTCTTC. Amino acid sequence: CASSLQRGKYNEQFF.